This is a list of T cell receptor beta chains from one sample in a study of T cell changes during pregnancy in multiple sclerosis. The method was immunoSEQ multiplex PCR; TCRdb's version includes in-frame clones alone and lacks a portion of them. The sample includes some 87,000 clones, around 92% of them seen just once. The sequencing used peripheral blood, collected in the first trimester of pregnancy. These receptor sequences come from a female donor with multiple sclerosis, enrolled in a pregnancy study. CDR3s leave out the opening cysteine and the closing phenylalanine or tryptophan. Each record gives: V gene, J gene, CDR3 protein.

V gene: TRBV5-1; J gene: TRBJ2-7; CDR3 protein: ASSSTGFTYEQY
V gene: TRBV27; J gene: TRBJ1-4; CDR3 protein: ARVVWDSTNEKLF
V gene: TRBV19; J gene: TRBJ2-7; CDR3 protein: ASSPGQGGVYEQY
V gene: TRBV9; J gene: TRBJ2-2; CDR3 protein: ASSAGSLDTGELF
V gene: TRBV7-3; J gene: TRBJ2-6; CDR3 protein: ASSLTGAGSGANVLT
V gene: TRBV27; J gene: TRBJ1-1; CDR3 protein: ASSLRGTPVTEAF
V gene: TRBV5-1; J gene: TRBJ2-5; CDR3 protein: ASSLDGTGQETQY
V gene: TRBV7-2; J gene: TRBJ2-1; CDR3 protein: ASSATSGPYNEQF
V gene: TRBV14; J gene: TRBJ2-1; CDR3 protein: ASSPTSNEQF
V gene: TRBV30; J gene: TRBJ1-4; CDR3 protein: AWSVAVLGEKLF
V gene: TRBV15; J gene: TRBJ2-1; CDR3 protein: ATSRDSYNEQF
V gene: TRBV2; J gene: TRBJ1-5; CDR3 protein: ASSSDTPNQPQH
V gene: TRBV28; J gene: TRBJ2-7; CDR3 protein: ASSLGLAGDEQY
V gene: TRBV28; J gene: TRBJ1-2; CDR3 protein: ASSLSRFGYT
V gene: TRBV19; J gene: TRBJ2-7; CDR3 protein: ATSGLAGAYEQY
V gene: TRBV30; J gene: TRBJ1-3; CDR3 protein: AWRGVGGSGNTIY
V gene: TRBV27; J gene: TRBJ2-7; CDR3 protein: ASSFRFDSYEQY
V gene: TRBV30; J gene: TRBJ2-7; CDR3 protein: AWMRDRGSNEQY
V gene: TRBV5-1; J gene: TRBJ1-2; CDR3 protein: ASSFDRGLAYGYT
V gene: TRBV28; J gene: TRBJ1-1; CDR3 protein: ASSFLAGRTEAF
V gene: TRBV27; J gene: TRBJ2-7; CDR3 protein: ASSSLIRTRGRWEQY
V gene: TRBV27; J gene: TRBJ1-2; CDR3 protein: ASSEVQGRGGYT
V gene: TRBV29-1; J gene: TRBJ2-7; CDR3 protein: SVVDRAYDEQY
V gene: TRBV4-3; J gene: TRBJ1-2; CDR3 protein: ASSQDFSGTGGAGYGYT
V gene: TRBV15; J gene: TRBJ2-7; CDR3 protein: ATSRGLSGVYEQY
V gene: TRBV4-3; J gene: TRBJ2-3; CDR3 protein: ASSQDQAGGRDTQY
V gene: TRBV9; J gene: TRBJ2-7; CDR3 protein: ASSVKTGGEQY
V gene: TRBV4-2; J gene: TRBJ2-1; CDR3 protein: ASSQDSGLAWNEQF
V gene: TRBV7-8; J gene: TRBJ2-7; CDR3 protein: ASSFLQGQYEQY
V gene: TRBV5-8; J gene: TRBJ1-1; CDR3 protein: ASSLERGRYTEAF
V gene: TRBV2; J gene: TRBJ2-1; CDR3 protein: ASSVRRATYNEQF
V gene: TRBV28; J gene: TRBJ2-7; CDR3 protein: ASSPRIAGRNEQY
V gene: TRBV11-2; J gene: TRBJ2-7; CDR3 protein: ASSTTGTSGSISYEQY